This T cell receptor (beta chain) was profiled in a study of patients and donors after allogeneic stem cell transplantation (dated by TCRdb to about 2020). The library was prepared using RT-PCR. The sample was run on a NextSeq 550. TCRdb itself trimmed the public reads at Q25 with fastp, ran MiXCR and retained productive beta chains. When rows share a CDR3 protein, they turn into one entry using the most common DNA and genes. The sample includes roughly 880,000 distinct CDR3 sequences, with under 20% observed a single time. 6% of the sample is taken by the ten largest. The CDR3 goes from the cysteine to the phenylalanine over 13 residues. Only the CDR3 region is kept as DNA, spanning 39 bases read in frame from base 1. Taken from the germline V gene (reference sequence), the CDR1 and CDR2 loops are DFQATT and SNEGSKA. V was cut back by 3 bases and J by 0 bases, leaving a gap of 7 bases between them.

This clonotype showed up many times. Its antigen is still unknown. No base quality values were provided; no much bigger clone lies one nucleotide off. The V and J genes are TRBV20-1 and TRBJ2-3, and possibly TRBD1, on 5 matching bases. The receptor comes from a human donor who was either an allogeneic HSCT recipient or a stem cell or donor lymphocyte infusion donor (not recorded which). It is not recorded whose cells these are; they may come from a transplant donor. The specimen was blood, either unsorted or a sorted T cell fraction (not recorded which). The DNA sequence is TGCAGTGCTAGGCAGGGCAGCACAGATACGCAGTATTTT. Translated, it reads CSARQGSTDTQYF.